Below are 29 T cell receptor beta chains sequenced from a single sample in a study of identical twins. One entry per CDR3 protein results from TCRdb running MiXCR on the 5' RACE reads. The data hold approximately 670,000 distinct CDR3 sequences, with around 6% observed a single time. The specimen was naive T cells sorted from blood. These receptors were obtained from a man between 18 and 29 years old in good health.

This clonotype was seen repeatedly, ten times or more. V is TRBV12-3 or TRBV12-4 and J is TRBJ1-1, with TRBD1 identical over 7 bases. The trim removed 4 bases at V and 2 bases at J, leaving 7 bases unmatched. The CDR3 is made up of 15 amino acids. The CDR3 loop is CASSWTDRPNTEAFF. The CDR3 DNA follows: TGTGCCAGCAGTTGGACGGACAGGCCAAACACTGAAGCTTTCTTT.

This clonotype has a handful of counts. The genes are TRBV7-9 and TRBJ2-4, with TRBD2 identical over 10 bases. V shed 3 bases, J shed 9 bases, and the junction held 8 bases outside the gene matches. The CDR3 runs to 15 residues. CDR1 SEHNR and CDR2 FQNEAQ come from the germline V gene (reference sequence). The CDR3 nucleotides read TGTGCCAGCAGCTTCCCTAGCGGGAGATCGGCCATTCAGTACTTC. Its translation: CASSFPSGRSAIQYF.

This clonotype was seen a handful of times. J is TRBJ2-1 and V is TRBV2; tentatively, D is TRBD2 (5 bases). Germline values: CDR1 SNHLY, CDR2 FYNNEI. Trimming left V 1 base short and J 13 bases short, with 20 bases between. The CDR3 sequence is 15 residues long. This CDR3 reads CASSEEGRGSPDQFF. For the CDR3, the DNA is TGTGCCAGCAGTGAAGAAGGAAGAGGGTCCCCCGATCAGTTCTTC. The full variable domain, with the rest looked up from reference TRBV2 and TRBJ2-1, is EPEVTQTPSHQVTQMGQEVILRCVPISNHLYFYWYRQILGQKVEFLVSFYNNEISEKSEIFDDQFSVERPDGSNFTLKIRSTKLEDSAMYFCASSEEGRGSPDQFFGPGTRLTVL.

This clonotype was seen repeatedly, ten times or more. V usage is TRBV5-1 and J usage is TRBJ1-2; the D is unclear. This CDR3 is 13 amino acids long. Trimming cost V 0 bases and J 5 bases, with 8 bases left between them. Germline CDR1 is SGHRS and CDR2 is YFSETQ. The DNA for the CDR3 is TGCGCCAGCAGCTTGGGTCCAGCATATGGCTACACCTTC. Translated, it gives CASSLGPAYGYTF.

This clonotype was detected many times. The rearrangement joins TRBV5-1 to TRBJ2-1; 7 positions match TRBD1. Trimming took 4 bases from V and 2 from J; bases not matched to a gene: 6. The germline V gene encodes CDR1 SGHRS and CDR2 YFSETQ. This CDR3 spans 15 amino acids. The CDR3 spells CASSVDRSTYNEQFF. The CDR3 nucleotides are TGCGCCAGCAGCGTGGACAGGAGCACCTACAATGAGCAGTTCTTC.

At least ten counts were recorded for this clonotype. The J gene is TRBJ2-1, the V gene TRBV12-3 or TRBV12-4; 9 bases line up with TRBD1. Germline trimming cut 5 bases from V and 5 bases from J; bases unmatched to any gene: 10. The CDR3 is 16 amino acids. CDR3: CASSGIGTGSDNEQFF. The CDR3 DNA reads as TGTGCCAGCAGTGGTATCGGGACAGGGTCGGACAATGAGCAGTTCTTC.

In regard to this clonotype: The CDR3 ends on some other residue instead of the conserved phenylalanine or tryptophan, so this is likely a read error. This chain links TRBV6-2 or TRBV6-3 with TRBJ2-7; TRBD1 might be the D (5 bases). V shed 1 base and J shed 1 base, with 8 bases lying between them. The CDR3 has 14 residues. Germline values: CDR1 MNHEY, CDR2 SVGEGT. In nucleotides, the CDR3 is TGTGCCAGCAGTTACTTGGCAGGGTCCTACGAGCAGTACGGC. Translating it yields CASSYLAGSYEQYG.

The V call is TRBV27, the J call TRBJ2-6; 7 nucleotides match TRBD1. The V gene's germline CDR1 is MNHEY and CDR2 SMNVEV (reference sequence). The CDR3 contains 18 residues. V was clipped by 6 bases and J by 6 bases; unmatched bases: 17. CDR3 sequence reads: CASSAGTVFGLEANVLTF. The CDR3, as DNA: TGTGCCAGCAGCGCCGGGACAGTTTTCGGTCTAGAGGCCAACGTCCTGACTTTC.

Ten or more counts support this clonotype. The CDR3 loop is CAISGGGDTQYF. The CDR3 region has the DNA TGTGCCATCAGTGGAGGGGGAGATACGCAGTATTTT. The chain is built from TRBV10-3 and TRBJ2-3; TRBD1 might be the D (6 bases). Trimming removed 4 bases at V and 5 bases at J, with 7 bases between. Germline V CDR1 and CDR2: ENHRY, SYGVKD. The CDR3 extends over 12 amino acids.

This clonotype has a handful of counts. V is TRBV3-1 and J is TRBJ2-5, with TRBD2 identical over 10 bases. This CDR3 region has 17 residues. The V gene's germline CDR1 is LGHDT and CDR2 YNNKEL (reference sequence). Trimming at V came to 3 bases and at J to 5 bases, leaving 12 bases not matched to a gene. This CDR3 is CASSHGAGGPSSETQYF. CDR3 nucleotide sequence: TGTGCCAGCAGCCATGGAGCGGGAGGGCCTTCTTCGGAGACCCAGTACTTC.

This clonotype was seen at least ten times. The J gene is TRBJ2-3, the V gene TRBV29-1; D is possibly TRBD2 (7 bases). This CDR3 is built from 15 residues. CDR1 is SQVTM and CDR2 is ANQGSEA in the germline V gene. Trimming cost V 7 bases and J 5 bases, with 22 bases left between them. The CDR3 region has the DNA TGCAGCGGTGACCGTAGGGGGGGCAGAAAAGATACGCAGTATTTT. Encoded protein: CSGDRRGGRKDTQYF.

This chain links TRBV3-1 with TRBJ2-5; 9 bases line up with TRBD2. V shed 4 bases, J shed 2 bases, and the junction held 8 bases outside the gene matches. The CDR3 runs to 16 residues. Germline CDR1 and CDR2: LGHDT and YNNKEL (reference sequence). The CDR3 DNA follows: TGTGCCAGCAGCCCCGTGGGGCTAGCGGGACAAGAGACCCAGTACTTC. It yields the protein CASSPVGLAGQETQYF.

This clonotype was detected many times. The V call is TRBV29-1, the J call TRBJ2-1; D call uncertain. V was trimmed by 5 bases and J by 4 bases, leaving 12 bases between them. CDR1 and CDR2 from the germline V gene are SQVTM and ANQGSEA. This CDR3 is 13 amino acids long. The CDR3 sequence is CSVIERDYNEQFF. The CDR3 bases are TGCAGCGTTATTGAAAGGGATTACAATGAGCAGTTCTTC.

This clonotype was seen only a few times. This sequence joins TRBV6-5 and TRBJ2-7; possibly TRBD2 for D (6 bases). The CDR3 is 15 residues long. Germline V gene sequence: CDR1 MNHEY, CDR2 SVGAGI. Trimming took 2 bases from V and 9 from J, leaving 20 bases between them. The CDR3: CASSYTTSPQGSQYF. CDR3 sequence (DNA): TGTGCCAGCAGTTACACCACTAGCCCTCAGGGATCGCAGTACTTC.

This clonotype was seen repeatedly, ten times or more. The J gene is TRBJ2-1, the V gene TRBV5-6; TRBD2 aligns across 13 bases. Germline CDR1 reads SGHDT; CDR2 reads YYEEEE. The CDR3 has 16 amino acids. J lost 3 bases, V lost 2 bases, and 2 bases had no gene match. The CDR3: CASSFGTSGNYNEQFF. As DNA, the CDR3 is TGTGCCAGCAGCTTCGGGACTAGCGGGAACTACAATGAGCAGTTCTTC.

This clonotype has at least ten counts. The genes are TRBV13 and TRBJ2-7; TRBD2 matches at 10 bases. Per the germline V gene, CDR1 is PRHDT and CDR2 is FYEKMQ (reference sequence). The ends lost 5 bases at V and 5 bases at J; junction bases unmatched: 9. The CDR3 runs to 15 residues. The CDR3 DNA reads as TGTGCCAGCAGCCCCAGGCTAGCGGGAGTTGACGAGCAGTACTTC. Residues: CASSPRLAGVDEQYF.

The sample holds many counts of this clonotype. The chain is built from TRBV28 and TRBJ2-1, with 10 bases that match TRBD2. Germline-derived CDR1 and CDR2 are MDHEN and SYDVKM. The length of the CDR3 is 14 residues. The junction had 4 bases not matched to a gene; V was cut back by 7 bases and J by 4 bases. The CDR3, as DNA: TGTGCCAGCAAACAGCGGGAGGGGTACAATGAGCAGTTCTTC. As protein: CASKQREGYNEQFF.

The rearrangement joins TRBV6-1 to TRBJ1-6, with 9 bases fitting TRBD1. The CDR3 is made up of 15 amino acids. CDR1 is MNHNS and CDR2 is SASEGT in the germline V gene. Trimming at V came to 4 bases and at J to 9 bases, leaving 7 bases not matched to a gene. As DNA, the CDR3 is TGTGCCAGCAGTGCCAAACAGGGGGCGGCTTCACCCCTCCACTTT. This codes for CASSAKQGAASPLHF.

Worth noting for this clonotype: One junction end disagrees with the germline gene, perhaps due to a read error. V is TRBV20-1 and J is TRBJ2-1; D not resolved. Germline assignment: CDR1 DFQATT and CDR2 SNEGSKA (reference sequence). This CDR3 is built from 14 residues. This CDR3 is CSAVGFLSFNEQFF. As DNA, the CDR3 is TGCAGTGCTGTTGGTTTCTTGTCCTTCAATGAGCAGTTCTTC.

This chain connects TRBV5-5 to TRBJ2-1, with TRBD1 matching 7 bases. V dropped 6 bases and J dropped 7; count of bases not matched to a gene: 16. This CDR3 region has 16 residues. Per germline, CDR1 SGHKS and CDR2 YYEKEE (reference sequence). The CDR3 protein is CASTGPRQGLGNEQFF. The CDR3 coding sequence is TGTGCCAGCACCGGGCCGCGACAGGGTTTGGGGAATGAGCAGTTCTTC.

This clonotype was observed many times. The CDR3 loop is CATSRETGRNQPQHF. The CDR3 region has the DNA TGTGCCACCAGCAGGGAGACAGGTCGCAATCAGCCCCAGCATTTT. The chain has TRBV15 and TRBJ1-5, with D possibly being TRBD1 (6 bases). V was cut by 3 bases and J by 2 bases, with 11 bases left in between. Per the germline V gene, CDR1 is LNHNV and CDR2 is YYDKDF (reference sequence). This CDR3 contains 15 residues.

The CDR3 here is CSVVSSSYEQYF. The CDR3 DNA is TGCAGCGTTGTCTCTAGCTCCTACGAGCAGTACTTC. The chain combines TRBV29-1 with TRBJ2-7; no reliable D call. Germline V lookup: CDR1 SQVTM, CDR2 ANQGSEA. This CDR3 spans 12 amino acids. Trimming removed 4 bases at V and 0 bases at J, with 7 bases between.

The sample holds a few counts of this clonotype. The chain uses TRBV28 and TRBJ2-3; D is undetermined. This CDR3 spans 13 amino acids. Trimming left V 8 bases short and J 7 bases short, with 16 bases between. The V gene's germline CDR1 is MDHEN and CDR2 SYDVKM. The CDR3 here is CASSPRGPYTQYF. For the CDR3, the DNA is TGTGCCAGCTCCCCGCGTGGCCCCTATACGCAGTATTTT.

In this sample, this clonotype turned up many times. The rearrangement joins TRBV10-3 to TRBJ2-1; 9 bases map to TRBD2. From germline, CDR1 is ENHRY and CDR2 SYGVKD. J was trimmed by 7 bases and V by 6 bases; bases with no gene match: 7. The CDR3 consists of 14 residues. The CDR3 is CAIRDSGSYNEQFF. The DNA for the CDR3 is TGTGCCATCAGAGATAGCGGGAGCTATAATGAGCAGTTCTTC.

With regard to this clonotype: Given a much more abundant clone one base away, this may be a read error. This sequence joins TRBV11-3 and TRBJ1-4; weak D call: TRBD1 (6 bases). From germline, CDR1 is SGHNT and CDR2 YENEEA. V was shortened by 3 bases and J by 5 bases, with 10 bases between the two germline ends. The CDR3 is 14 amino acids. The CDR3 loop reads CASSFRQENEKLFF. The DNA of the CDR3 is TGTGCCAGCAGCTTTCGACAGGAGAATGAAAAACTGTTTTTT.

This clonotype was seen many times. The chain is built from TRBV29-1 and TRBJ2-7, with D tentatively TRBD1 or TRBD2 (6 bases each). The V end lost 0 bases, the J end lost 4 bases, and 10 bases lay between the germline ends. The CDR3 is 13 amino acids. Per germline, CDR1 SQVTM and CDR2 ANQGSEA. The CDR3 bases are TGCAGCGTTGAAGACGGGGGCTCGTACGAGCAGTACTTC. It is translated as CSVEDGGSYEQYF.

This clonotype was observed at least ten times. The genes are TRBV6-1 and TRBJ1-1; the D is unclear. Between the trimmed V and J ends, which lost 6 bases and 7 bases, there was a span of 18 bases. This CDR3 is 14 amino acids long. Germline values: CDR1 MNHNS, CDR2 SASEGT. The CDR3 DNA sequence: TGTGCCAGCAGACCCGCGGGGAGGAGCGGTGAAGCTTTCTTT. Translation gives CASRPAGRSGEAFF.

There are many counts of this clonotype. The CDR3 protein is CSGASTDTQYF. The CDR3 DNA reads as TGCAGCGGGGCTAGCACAGATACGCAGTATTTT. The gene calls are TRBV29-1 and TRBJ2-3; the D is unclear. V lost 7 bases and J 0 bases, leaving 5 bases between the germline ends. Germline CDR1 and CDR2: SQVTM and ANQGSEA. This CDR3 has 11 residues.

CDR3: CASSPTGWGEKLFF. The CDR3 nucleotides are TGCGCCAGCAGCCCAACAGGGTGGGGTGAAAAACTGTTTTTT. The V call is TRBV4-1, the J call TRBJ1-4, with D possibly matching TRBD1 (6 bases). The germline V gene has CDR1 MGHRA and CDR2 YSYEKL. CDR3 length: 14 residues. The V end lost 4 bases, the J end lost 7 bases, and 13 bases lay between the germline ends.